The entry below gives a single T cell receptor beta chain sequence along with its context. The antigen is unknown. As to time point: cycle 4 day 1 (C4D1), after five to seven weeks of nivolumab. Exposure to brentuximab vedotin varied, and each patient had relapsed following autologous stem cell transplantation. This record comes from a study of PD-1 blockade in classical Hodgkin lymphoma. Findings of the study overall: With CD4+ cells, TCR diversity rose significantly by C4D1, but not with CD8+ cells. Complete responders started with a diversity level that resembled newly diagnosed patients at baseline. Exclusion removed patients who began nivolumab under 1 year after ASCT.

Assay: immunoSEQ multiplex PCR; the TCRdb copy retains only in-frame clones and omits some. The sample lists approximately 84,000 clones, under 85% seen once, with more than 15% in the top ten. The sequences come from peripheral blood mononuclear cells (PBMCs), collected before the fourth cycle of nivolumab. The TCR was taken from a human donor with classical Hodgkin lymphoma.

The CDR3 here is CAISESASGDNEQFF. DNA for the CDR3: TGTGCCATCAGTGAGTCGGCGAGCGGGGACAATGAGCAGTTCTTC. The V call is TRBV10-3, the J call TRBJ2-1; 7 bases are shared with TRBD2. The CDR3 totals 15 residues. With V trimmed by 0 bases and J by 5 bases, 4 bases remained unmatched. CDR1 and CDR2 (germline): ENHRY, SYGVKD.